This TCR beta chain was captured in a study of shared clonotypes between healthy human individuals. V was pared by 7 bases and J by 8 bases, with 10 bases of the junction left unmatched. The CDR3 covers 13 residues. Germline lookup yields CDR1 SGHRS and CDR2 YFSETQ. The authors distributed each subset's genomic DNA evenly over several immunoSEQ plates. TCRdb keeps only in-frame clones here, not all; method: immunoSEQ multiplex PCR. The top ten clones hold 0.1% to 0.15% of a sample with 2 million to 2.5 million clones, approximately 95% of them seen once. Study-level points and caveats: What naive subsets generally showed was a larger estimated richness than memory subsets showed.

In the case of this clone: Its target is not known.

Sequenced: naive CD4+ T cells sorted from blood. Subset specified: CD45RA+ positively selected. This receptor was taken from a man between 18 and 35 years old in good health. The V gene is TRBV5-1, the J gene TRBJ1-2; TRBD1 matches at 8 bases. CDR3 protein: CASASLQGGGYTF. CDR3 sequence (DNA): TGCGCCAGCGCCTCCCTACAGGGGGGAGGCTACACCTTC.